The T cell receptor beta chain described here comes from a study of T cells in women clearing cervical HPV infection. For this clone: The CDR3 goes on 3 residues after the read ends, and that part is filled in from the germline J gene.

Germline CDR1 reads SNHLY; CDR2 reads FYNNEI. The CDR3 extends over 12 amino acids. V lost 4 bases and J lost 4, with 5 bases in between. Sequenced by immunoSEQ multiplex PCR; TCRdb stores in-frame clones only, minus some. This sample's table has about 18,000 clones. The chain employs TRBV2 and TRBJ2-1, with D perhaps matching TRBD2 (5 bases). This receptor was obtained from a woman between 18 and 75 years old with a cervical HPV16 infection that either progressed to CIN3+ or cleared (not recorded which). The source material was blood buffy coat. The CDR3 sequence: CASSGTYNEQFF. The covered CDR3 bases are TGTGCCAGCAGTGGGACTTACAATGAG. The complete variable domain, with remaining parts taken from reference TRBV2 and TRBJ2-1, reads EPEVTQTPSHQVTQMGQEVILRCVPISNHLYFYWYRQILGQKVEFLVSFYNNEISEKSEIFDDQFSVERPDGSNFTLKIRSTKLEDSAMYFCASSGTYNEQFFGPGTRLTVL.